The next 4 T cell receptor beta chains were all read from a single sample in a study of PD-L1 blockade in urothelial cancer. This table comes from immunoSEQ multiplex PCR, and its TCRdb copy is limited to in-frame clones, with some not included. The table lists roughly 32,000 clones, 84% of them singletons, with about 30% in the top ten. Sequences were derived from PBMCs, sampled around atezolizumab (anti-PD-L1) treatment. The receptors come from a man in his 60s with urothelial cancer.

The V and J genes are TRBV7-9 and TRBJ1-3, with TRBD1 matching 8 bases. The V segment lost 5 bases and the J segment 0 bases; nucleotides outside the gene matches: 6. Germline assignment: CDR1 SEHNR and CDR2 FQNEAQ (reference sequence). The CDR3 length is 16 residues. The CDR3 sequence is CASSTPGTGSGNTIYF. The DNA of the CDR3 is TGTGCCAGCAGCACCCCAGGGACAGGCTCTGGAAACACCATATATTTT.

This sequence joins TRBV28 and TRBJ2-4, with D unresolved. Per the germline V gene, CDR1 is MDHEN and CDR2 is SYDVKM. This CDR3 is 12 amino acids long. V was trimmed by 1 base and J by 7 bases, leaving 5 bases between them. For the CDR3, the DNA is TGTGCCAGCAGTTTATACGGGAACATTCAGTACTTC. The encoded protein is CASSLYGNIQYF. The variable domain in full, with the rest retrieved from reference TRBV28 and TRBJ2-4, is DVKVTQSSRYLVKRTGEKVFLECVQDMDHENMFWYRQDPGLGLRLIYFSYDVKMKEKGDIPEGYSVSREKKERFSLILESASTNQTSMYLCASSLYGNIQYFGAGTRLSVL.

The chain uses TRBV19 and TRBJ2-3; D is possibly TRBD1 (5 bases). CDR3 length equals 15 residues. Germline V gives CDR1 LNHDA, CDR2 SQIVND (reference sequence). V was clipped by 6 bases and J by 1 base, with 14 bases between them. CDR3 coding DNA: TGTGCCAGTAGAACCAGGGCCTGGGGCACAGATACGCAGTATTTT. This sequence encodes CASRTRAWGTDTQYF.

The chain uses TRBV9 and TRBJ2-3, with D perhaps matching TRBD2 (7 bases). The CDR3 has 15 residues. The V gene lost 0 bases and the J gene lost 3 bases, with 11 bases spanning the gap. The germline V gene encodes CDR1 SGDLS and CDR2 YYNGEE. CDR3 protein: CASSVVGGQTDTQYF. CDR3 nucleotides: TGTGCCAGCAGCGTAGTGGGGGGGCAGACAGATACGCAGTATTTT.